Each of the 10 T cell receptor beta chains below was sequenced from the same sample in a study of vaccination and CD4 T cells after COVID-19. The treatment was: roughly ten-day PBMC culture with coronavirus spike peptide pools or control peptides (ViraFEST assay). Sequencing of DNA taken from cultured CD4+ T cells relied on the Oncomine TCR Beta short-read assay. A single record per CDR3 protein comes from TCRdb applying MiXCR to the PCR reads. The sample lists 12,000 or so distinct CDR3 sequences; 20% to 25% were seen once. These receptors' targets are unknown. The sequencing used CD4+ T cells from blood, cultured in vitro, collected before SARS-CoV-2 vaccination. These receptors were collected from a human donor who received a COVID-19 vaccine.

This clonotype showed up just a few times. DNA of the CDR3: TGTGCCAGCAGCTTCTGGGGGAACTATGGCTACACCTTC. This translates into CASSFWGNYGYTF. V is TRBV5-4 and J is TRBJ1-2; possible D gene TRBD1, 5 bases. Deletions cut 2 bases from V and 2 bases from J, with 7 bases between. This CDR3 contains 13 residues. Looked up from germline, CDR1 is SGHNT and CDR2 is YYREEE (reference sequence).

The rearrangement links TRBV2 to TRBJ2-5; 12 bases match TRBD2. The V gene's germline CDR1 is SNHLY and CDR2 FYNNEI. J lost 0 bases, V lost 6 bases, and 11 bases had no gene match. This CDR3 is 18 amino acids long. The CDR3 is CASSQPRLAGDYQETQYF. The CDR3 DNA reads TGTGCCAGCAGCCAACCCCGACTAGCGGGGGACTACCAAGAGACCCAGTACTTC.

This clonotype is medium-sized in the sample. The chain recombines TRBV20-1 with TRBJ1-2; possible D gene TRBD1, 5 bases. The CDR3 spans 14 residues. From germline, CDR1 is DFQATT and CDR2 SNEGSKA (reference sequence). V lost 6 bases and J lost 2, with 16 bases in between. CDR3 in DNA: TGCAGTGCCGGGCGGTCAGGGACCAACTATGGCTACACCTTC. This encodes CSAGRSGTNYGYTF.

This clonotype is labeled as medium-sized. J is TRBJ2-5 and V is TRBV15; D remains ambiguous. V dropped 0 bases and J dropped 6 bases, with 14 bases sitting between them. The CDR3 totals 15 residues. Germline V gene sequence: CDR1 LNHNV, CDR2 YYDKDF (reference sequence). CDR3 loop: CATSRDSETLQTQYF. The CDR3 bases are TGTGCCACCAGCAGAGATTCCGAGACTTTGCAGACCCAGTACTTC.

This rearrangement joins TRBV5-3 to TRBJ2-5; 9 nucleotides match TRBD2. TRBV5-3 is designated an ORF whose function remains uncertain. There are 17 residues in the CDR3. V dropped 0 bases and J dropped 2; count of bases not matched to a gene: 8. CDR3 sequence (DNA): TGTGCCAGAAGCTTGGCGTGGTCTAGCGGGGATCAAGAGACCCAGTACTTC. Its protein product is CARSLAWSSGDQETQYF.

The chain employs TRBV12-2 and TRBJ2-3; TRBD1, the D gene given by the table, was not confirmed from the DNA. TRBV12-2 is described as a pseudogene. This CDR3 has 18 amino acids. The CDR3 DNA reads TGTGCAAGTCGCTTAGCGTTCCATTGGCGGGGGAGCACAGATACGCAGTATTTT. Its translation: CASRLAFHWRGSTDTQYF.

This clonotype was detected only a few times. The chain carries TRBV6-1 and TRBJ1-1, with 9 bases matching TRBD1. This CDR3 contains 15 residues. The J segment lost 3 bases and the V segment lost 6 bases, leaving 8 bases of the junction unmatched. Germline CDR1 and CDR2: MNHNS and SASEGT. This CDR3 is CASSETGGGDTEAFF. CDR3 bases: TGTGCCAGCAGCGAAACAGGGGGCGGGGACACTGAAGCTTTCTTT.

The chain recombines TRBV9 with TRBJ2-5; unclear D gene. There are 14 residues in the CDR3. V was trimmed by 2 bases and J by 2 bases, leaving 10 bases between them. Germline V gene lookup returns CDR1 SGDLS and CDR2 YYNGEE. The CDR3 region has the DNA TGTGCCAGCAGCGTTGTACCAGATCAAGAGACCCAGTACTTC. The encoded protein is CASSVVPDQETQYF.

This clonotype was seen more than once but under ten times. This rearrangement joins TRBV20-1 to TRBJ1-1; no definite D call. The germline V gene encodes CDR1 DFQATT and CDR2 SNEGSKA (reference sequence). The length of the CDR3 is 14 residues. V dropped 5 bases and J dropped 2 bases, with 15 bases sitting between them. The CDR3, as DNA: TGCAGTGCTCCCGATTCGGGGTTAAACACTGAAGCTTTCTTT. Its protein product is CSAPDSGLNTEAFF.

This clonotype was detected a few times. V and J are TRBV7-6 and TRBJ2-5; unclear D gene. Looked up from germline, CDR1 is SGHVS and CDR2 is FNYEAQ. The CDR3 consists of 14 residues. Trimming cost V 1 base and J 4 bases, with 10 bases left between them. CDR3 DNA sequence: TGTGCCAGCAGCTTAGTCTCTAACGGAGAGACCCAGTACTTC. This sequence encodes CASSLVSNGETQYF. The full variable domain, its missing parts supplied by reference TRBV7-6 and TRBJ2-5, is GAGVSQSPRYKVTKRGQDVALRCDPISGHVSLYWYRQALGQGPEFLTYFNYEAQQDKSGLPNDRFSAERPEGSISTLTIQRTEQRDSAMYRCASSLVSNGETQYFGPGTRLLVL.